The clone carrying this TCR beta chain was seen ten or more times. Its antigen remains unknown. The sorted libraries started from 1 million CD4+ or CD8+ T cells. CDR3 length: 13 residues. V was clipped by 6 bases and J by 5 bases; unmatched bases: 6. This entry belongs to a study of neurological immune-mediated disorders. Study-level results: Expanded clones shared no identical CDR3 amino acid sequences across subjects, which suggested private TCR-beta repertoires in all groups.

The cDNA came from 5'RACE, which used 10-nucleotide random UMIs. From 15-18 subjects, over 200 million TCR-beta sequences were obtained in each sequencing run. MiXCR, applied by TCRdb to the 5' RACE reads, yields one record per CDR3 protein. The top ten clones hold 17% of a sample with about 19,000 distinct CDR3 sequences, approximately 6.8% of them seen once. Sample: CD8+ T cells from blood. The source of this sequence is a woman under 40 with HTLV-1-associated myelopathy (HAM/TSP). This chain joins TRBV12-3 or TRBV12-4 and TRBJ2-7, with TRBD1 matching over 8 bases. CDR3 sequence reads: CASRLTGAHEQYF. CDR3 DNA: TGTGCCAGCAGGTTGACAGGGGCCCACGAGCAGTACTTC.